Below, 20 T cell receptor beta chains from the same sample are listed, as sequenced in a study of OX40 agonist ivuxolimab in advanced cancers. TCRdb's copy holds only in-frame clones and misses some; the assay was immunoSEQ multiplex PCR. The sample includes roughly 17,000 clones, roughly 87% of them seen just once. Sequenced here: CD4+ or CD8+ T cells sorted from blood, sampled in a trial of the OX40 agonist ivuxolimab. The receptor source for this set is an adult with an advanced solid tumor such as melanoma, head and neck, liver or kidney cancer.

V and J are TRBV6-6 and TRBJ2-7, with 8 bases fitting TRBD2. Germline V gives CDR1 MNHNY, CDR2 SVGAGI (reference sequence). The CDR3 extends over 14 amino acids. The V segment lost 6 bases and the J segment 4 bases; nucleotides outside the gene matches: 8. CDR3 sequence (DNA): TGTGCCAGCAGCCCCGGGAGGGCAGTGTACGAGCAGTACTTC. It encodes CASSPGRAVYEQYF.

The rearrangement joins TRBV7-3 to TRBJ1-2, with TRBD1 as a possible D gene (5 bases). The CDR3 extends over 13 amino acids. Germline V CDR1 and CDR2: SGHTA, FQGTGA. V lost 1 base and J 3 bases, leaving 6 bases between the germline ends. The CDR3 sequence is CASSLRDHYGYTF. The CDR3, as DNA: TGTGCCAGCAGCTTAAGGGACCACTATGGCTACACCTTC.

The J gene is TRBJ1-1, the V gene TRBV5-4; possibly TRBD1 for D (5 bases). Germline assignment: CDR1 SGHNT and CDR2 YYREEE (reference sequence). The V and J ends lost 0 bases and 3 bases respectively, with 6 bases between them. The CDR3 contains 13 residues. CDR3 protein: CASSLAGYTEAFF. CDR3 nucleotides: TGTGCCAGCAGCTTGGCAGGGTACACTGAAGCTTTCTTT.

The CDR3 reads CASSQETGGSYEQYF. CDR3 DNA: TGTGCCAGCAGCCAGGAGACAGGGGGGTCCTACGAGCAGTACTTC. The V call is TRBV27, the J call TRBJ2-7, with 9 nucleotides matching TRBD1. J lost 1 base, V lost 6 bases, and 7 bases had no gene match. The CDR3 is made up of 15 amino acids. CDR1 MNHEY and CDR2 SMNVEV come from the germline V gene (reference sequence).

The chain is built from TRBV4-2 and TRBJ2-7, with 8 bases fitting TRBD1. Per germline, CDR1 LGHNA and CDR2 YNFKEQ. With V trimmed by 3 bases and J by 4 bases, 11 bases remained unmatched. The CDR3 contains 16 residues. The CDR3 bases are TGTGCCAGCAGCCACCCTTCGGGACAGGCGGGATACGAGCAGTACTTC. Protein: CASSHPSGQAGYEQYF.

J is TRBJ1-2 and V is TRBV9; no firm D call. The germline gives CDR1 SGDLS, CDR2 YYNGEE. V lost 0 bases, J lost 4 bases, and 16 bases lay in between. The CDR3 extends over 16 amino acids. CDR3 sequence (DNA): TGTGCCAGCAGCGTAGAGCCCATGGGCAGCCCCTATGGCTACACCTTC. It translates to CASSVEPMGSPYGYTF.

The V and J genes are TRBV5-1 and TRBJ1-5; D call uncertain. Germline lookup yields CDR1 SGHRS and CDR2 YFSETQ. This CDR3 is 14 amino acids long. Deletions cut 2 bases from V and 2 bases from J, with 8 bases between. DNA of the CDR3: TGCGCCAGCAGCTTCGGGTATGGCAATCAGCCCCAGCATTTT. Translated, it gives CASSFGYGNQPQHF.

The genes are TRBV5-1 and TRBJ2-2; D is ambiguous. Germline CDR1 is SGHRS and CDR2 is YFSETQ. Between the trimmed V and J ends, which lost 1 base and 5 bases, there was a span of 9 bases. The CDR3 runs 14 residues. The CDR3 sequence is CASSLSGVTGELFF. The CDR3 DNA reads TGCGCCAGCAGCTTGTCTGGGGTTACCGGGGAGCTGTTTTTT.

The chain links TRBV6-1 to TRBJ1-4; no firm D call. V lost 3 bases and J lost 4, with 12 bases in between. The CDR3 extends over 15 amino acids. Germline V gene lookup returns CDR1 MNHNS and CDR2 SASEGT. CDR3 protein: CASSETPGFNEKLFF. As DNA, the CDR3 is TGTGCCAGCAGTGAGACGCCAGGTTTTAATGAAAAACTGTTTTTT.

The V and J genes are TRBV2 and TRBJ2-1, with D possibly TRBD1 on 6 matching bases. The CDR3 covers 11 residues. The germline V and J ends were trimmed by 4 bases and 11 bases, with 9 bases remaining between them. Looked up from germline, CDR1 is SNHLY and CDR2 is FYNNEI. DNA for the CDR3: TGTGCCAGCAGTGCCACAGGGAAGCAGTTCTTC. Protein sequence: CASSATGKQFF. Full variable domain (rest looked up from reference TRBV2 and TRBJ2-1): EPEVTQTPSHQVTQMGQEVILRCVPISNHLYFYWYRQILGQKVEFLVSFYNNEISEKSEIFDDQFSVERPDGSNFTLKIRSTKLEDSAMYFCASSATGKQFFGPGTRLTVL.

The genes are TRBV18 and TRBJ2-5; D remains unclear. The V gene's germline CDR1 is KGHSH and CDR2 LQKENI. The CDR3 loop spans 13 amino acids. Deletions cut 3 bases from V and 5 bases from J, with 10 bases between. The CDR3: CASSPLREETQYF. CDR3 coding DNA: TGTGCCAGCTCACCTCTCCGAGAGGAGACCCAGTACTTC.

In this sample, this clone turned up once. The chain carries TRBV7-8 and TRBJ2-2; tentative D call: TRBD2 (5 bases). From germline, CDR1 is SGHVS and CDR2 FQNEAQ. CDR3 length: 18 amino acids. Trimming left V 4 bases short and J 0 bases short, with 18 bases between. The CDR3 nucleotides read TGTGCCAGCAGCTCACCCGGAGGCCCTCCGACGAACACCGGGGAGCTGTTTTTT. It encodes CASSSPGGPPTNTGELFF.

The CDR3 protein is CASSVVGDPQIGNTIYF. The CDR3 region has the DNA TGTGCCAGCAGCGTAGTCGGTGATCCTCAGATTGGAAACACCATATATTTT. The chain uses TRBV9 and TRBJ1-3, with D unclear. This CDR3 region has 17 residues. Germline CDR1 and CDR2: SGDLS and YYNGEE. V was pared by 0 bases and J by 3 bases, with 16 bases between.

The V and J genes are TRBV9 and TRBJ2-5, with TRBD2 matching 12 bases. In germline, CDR1 is SGDLS, CDR2 YYNGEE. J lost 0 bases, V lost 0 bases, and 12 bases had no gene match. The CDR3 contains 20 residues. CDR3 amino acids: CASSVGYLTSGGVYQETQYF. In DNA form, the CDR3 reads TGTGCCAGCAGCGTAGGATACCTGACTAGCGGGGGAGTTTACCAAGAGACCCAGTACTTC.

V usage is TRBV7-9 and J usage is TRBJ1-5; 8 bases match TRBD1. Germline loops: CDR1 SEHNR, CDR2 FQNEAQ (reference sequence). J was trimmed by 0 bases and V by 1 base; bases with no gene match: 2. The CDR3 consists of 16 residues. The CDR3 reads CASSLGTGPSNQPQHF. CDR3 nucleotides: TGTGCCAGCAGCTTAGGGACAGGGCCTAGCAATCAGCCCCAGCATTTT. The complete variable domain, with remaining parts taken from reference TRBV7-9 and TRBJ1-5, reads DTGVSQNPRHKITKRGQNVTFRCDPISEHNRLYWYRQTLGQGPEFLTYFQNEAQLEKSRLLSDRFSAERPKGSFSTLEIQRTEQGDSAMYLCASSLGTGPSNQPQHFGDGTRLSIL.

This chain joins TRBV19 and TRBJ1-1, with D unresolved. The CDR3 covers 14 residues. V gave up 3 bases and J gave up 0 bases, with 8 bases separating them. Per the germline V gene, CDR1 is LNHDA and CDR2 is SQIVND (reference sequence). CDR3: CASSIYSMNTEAFF. The CDR3, as DNA: TGTGCCAGTAGTATTTACAGCATGAACACTGAAGCTTTCTTT.

The chain carries TRBV6-6 and TRBJ2-3; no firm D call. V dropped 7 bases and J dropped 2 bases, with 4 bases sitting between them. The V gene's germline CDR1 is MNHNY and CDR2 SVGAGI (reference sequence). The CDR3 runs to 11 residues. The CDR3 loop reads CASKITDTQYF. The DNA of the CDR3 is TGTGCCAGCAAGATCACAGATACGCAGTATTTT.

The chain employs TRBV5-1 and TRBJ1-5; 9 positions agree with TRBD1. In germline, CDR1 is SGHRS, CDR2 YFSETQ. This CDR3 spans 15 amino acids. V lost 0 bases to trimming and J lost 6 bases; unmatched junction nucleotides: 4. This CDR3 is CASSLGQGEGQPQHF. The CDR3 DNA sequence: TGCGCCAGCAGCTTGGGACAGGGGGAAGGTCAGCCCCAGCATTTT.

The CDR3 sequence is CASSVQSSYEQYF. DNA of the CDR3: TGCGCCAGCAGCGTTCAGAGCTCCTACGAGCAGTACTTC. The V and J genes are TRBV5-1 and TRBJ2-7; D remains unclear. Per the germline V gene, CDR1 is SGHRS and CDR2 is YFSETQ. Trimming cost V 4 bases and J 0 bases, with 8 bases left between them. This CDR3 has 13 residues.

The V call is TRBV7-2, the J call TRBJ2-1; 14 bases align to TRBD2. The CDR3 length is 16 residues. Germline V gene lookup returns CDR1 SGHTA and CDR2 FQGNSA. The trim removed 7 bases at V and 12 bases at J, leaving 14 bases unmatched. The CDR3 loop reads CASTHVWGTSGGGQFF. The CDR3 bases are TGTGCCAGCACCCACGTCTGGGGGACTAGCGGGGGCGGGCAGTTCTTC.